This T cell receptor beta chain comes out of a study of control samples from healthy donors and cancer patients. Here immunoSEQ multiplex PCR was the method, and the copy in TCRdb shows in-frame clones only, minus some. The table has about 140,000 clones, about nine tenths seen once. Germline values: CDR1 SGHVS, CDR2 FQNEAQ. CDR3 length: 15 amino acids. Trimming stripped 4 bases from V and 2 bases from J, with 12 bases between. J is TRBJ1-3 and V is TRBV7-8, with D uncertain. The sequence was collected from a woman aged 25-40 years in good health. Sequenced: blood. The CDR3 sequence: CASSSWERAGNTIYF. The CDR3 DNA sequence: TGTGCCAGCAGCTCCTGGGAGAGGGCTGGAAACACCATATATTTT.